A selection of T cell receptor beta chains follows, all from one sample in a study of CD8 T cells in Susac syndrome. TCRdb re-analysed the immunoSEQ multiplex PCR reads in MiXCR, keeping a single row per CDR3 protein. The sample has roughly 130,000 distinct CDR3 sequences, over 90% seen once. The sequenced sample was CD4+ T cells from PBMCs. Receptor source: a human donor in good health. CDR3s include the opening cysteine and the closing phenylalanine or tryptophan. A clone size is listed for some rows: how often the clone was seen (once, few, many), or a class if it is expanded.

j_call | clone_size | v_call | cdr3_aa
TRBJ2-1 | once | TRBV19 | CASSERGRGQFF
TRBJ1-3 | - | TRBV7-9 | CASLIGAGNTIYF
TRBJ1-5 | - | TRBV6-6 | CASSFTGGRQPQHF
TRBJ2-3 | - | TRBV5-4 | CASSSGTSGKSTDTQYF
TRBJ2-3 | - | TRBV5-1 | CASSLVASGRGTDTQYF
TRBJ2-1 | - | TRBV5-1 | CASSQSTSANEQFF
TRBJ2-3 | - | TRBV12-3/TRBV12-4 | CASPPASGGDTQYF
TRBJ2-5 | - | TRBV29-1 | CSAPTSGRYGETQYF
TRBJ2-2 | - | TRBV12-3/TRBV12-4 | CASSSRGQTNTGELFF
TRBJ2-7 | - | TRBV7-6 | CASSLSGTLYEQYF
TRBJ2-3 | - | TRBV2 | CASRTTGTYTDTQYF
TRBJ2-1 | - | TRBV6-1 | CASSRDQSSYNEQFF
TRBJ2-2 | - | TRBV12-3/TRBV12-4 | CASSMNTGELFF
TRBJ2-3 | - | TRBV7-2 | CASSPRLAGAKDTQYF
TRBJ2-2 | - | TRBV29-1 | CSVEVGQGGTGELFF
TRBJ1-5 | - | TRBV5-8 | CASRKGLEPQHF
TRBJ2-7 | - | TRBV3-1 | CATGNSGSFYEQYF
TRBJ2-4 | - | TRBV7-8 | CASSSSAGARGNIQYF
TRBJ2-7 | - | TRBV5-4 | CASSPGASGIAYEQYF
TRBJ1-2 | - | TRBV29-1 | CSVYGLSDRDSSYGYTF
TRBJ1-3 | once | TRBV7-9 | CASSPSGGREYF
TRBJ2-1 | - | TRBV10-3 | CAISEAPRGNEQFF
TRBJ2-5 | once | TRBV2 | CASSRQGGPLETQYF
TRBJ2-1 | once | TRBV4-2 | CASSQDYYNEQFF